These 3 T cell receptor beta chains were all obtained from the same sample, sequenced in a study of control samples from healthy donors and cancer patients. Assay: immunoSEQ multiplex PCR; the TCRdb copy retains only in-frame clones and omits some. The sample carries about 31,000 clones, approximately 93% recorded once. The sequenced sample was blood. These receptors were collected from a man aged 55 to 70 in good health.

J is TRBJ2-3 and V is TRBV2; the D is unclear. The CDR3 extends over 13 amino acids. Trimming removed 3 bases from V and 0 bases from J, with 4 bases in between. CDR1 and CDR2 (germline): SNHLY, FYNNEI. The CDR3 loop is CASSDRSTDTQYF. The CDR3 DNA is TGTGCCAGCAGTGATAGGAGCACAGATACGCAGTATTTT.

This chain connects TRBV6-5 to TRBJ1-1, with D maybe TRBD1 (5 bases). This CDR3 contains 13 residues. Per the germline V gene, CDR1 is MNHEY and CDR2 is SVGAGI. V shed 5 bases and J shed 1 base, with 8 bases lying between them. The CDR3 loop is CASSRQSNTEAFF. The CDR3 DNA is TGTGCCAGCAGTCGACAGTCGAACACTGAAGCTTTCTTT.

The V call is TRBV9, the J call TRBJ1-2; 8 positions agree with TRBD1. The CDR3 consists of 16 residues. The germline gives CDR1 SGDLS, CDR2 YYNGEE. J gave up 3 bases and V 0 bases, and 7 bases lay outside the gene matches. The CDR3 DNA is TGTGCCAGCAGCGTAGATACGGCGGACAGGGACTATGGCTACACCTTC. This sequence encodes CASSVDTADRDYGYTF.